The present entry profiles one TCR beta chain with its context. Its target is not known. Germline loops: CDR1 SEHNR, CDR2 FQNEAQ (reference sequence). The CDR3 is 15 residues long. Trimming cost V 6 bases and J 8 bases; bases outside gene matches: 7. This specimen belongs to a study of identical twins. TCRdb independently ran MiXCR on the 5' RACE reads; one entry per CDR3 protein. The sample holds 500,000 to 650,000 distinct CDR3 sequences, just over 7% seen once. Notes on the study in general: Invariant MAIT and iNKT cells are populations that could partly confound zero-insertion analyses. Low generation-probability sequences were in excess among twin-shared out-of-frame alpha sequences.

These same data were also listed under a study on yellow fever vaccine responses in identical twins.

This chain connects TRBV7-9 to TRBJ2-1; 13 nucleotides align to TRBD2. The sample taken for sequencing was PBMCs. This TCR was recovered from a woman aged 18 to 35 in good health. The CDR3 DNA reads TGTGCCAGCAGGCTAACTAGCGGGAGGGGCGATGAGCAGTTCTTC. This codes for CASRLTSGRGDEQFF.